This TCR beta chain was identified in a study of blood T cell repertoires in COVID-19. Study background: Sites across the United States, Italy and Spain contributed samples from acute and convalescent COVID-19.

Germline trimming cut 7 bases from V and 0 bases from J; bases unmatched to any gene: 5. CDR3 length: 14 amino acids. Germline loops: CDR1 MNHEY, CDR2 SMNVEV (reference sequence). Method: immunoSEQ multiplex PCR; TCRdb's copy keeps in-frame clones and lacks some. Here the sample spans some 300,000 clones, 85% to 90% being singletons. Followed over time, Seattle patients had been enrolled while infection was active. The source of this sequence is a woman aged 45 to 65 with COVID-19, enrolled during active disease. The chain links TRBV27 to TRBJ2-5; 7 bases are a match to TRBD1. The sequencing input was peripheral blood. CDR3 coding DNA: TGTGCCAGCAATAAACAGGGGTACCAAGAGACCCAGTACTTC. It encodes CASNKQGYQETQYF.